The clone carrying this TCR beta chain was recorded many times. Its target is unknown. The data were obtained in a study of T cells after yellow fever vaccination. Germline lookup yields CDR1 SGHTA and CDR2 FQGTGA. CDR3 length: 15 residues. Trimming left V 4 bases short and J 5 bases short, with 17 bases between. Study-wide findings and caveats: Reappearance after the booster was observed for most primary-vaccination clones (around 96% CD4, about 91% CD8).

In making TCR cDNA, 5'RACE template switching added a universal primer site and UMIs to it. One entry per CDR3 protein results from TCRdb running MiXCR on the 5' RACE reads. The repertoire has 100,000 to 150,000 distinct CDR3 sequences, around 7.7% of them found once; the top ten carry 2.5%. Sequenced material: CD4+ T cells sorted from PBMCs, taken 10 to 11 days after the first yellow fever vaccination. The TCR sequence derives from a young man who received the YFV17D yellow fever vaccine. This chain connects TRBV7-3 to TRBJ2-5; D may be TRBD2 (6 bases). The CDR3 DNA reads TGTGCCAGCAGCTCTTCGGCCGGGGGAGTGGAGACCCAGTACTTC. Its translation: CASSSSAGGVETQYF.